This T cell receptor (beta chain) was profiled in a study of T cell clusters in autoimmune cytopenias. TRB was amplified from about 260 ng of peripheral blood genomic DNA per sample. The CDR3 runs 18 residues. Germline CDR1 and CDR2: KGHDR and SFDVKD. Multiplex touch-down PCR amplified TRB using TRB-A and TRB-B pools in one tube. No DNA is given; TCRdb re-called the multiplex PCR reads and lists each CDR3 protein once. Its listing shows 450 to 650 distinct CDR3 sequences. This clonotype is labeled medium-sized based on frequency. The sample was also linked to a second study, of T cell repertoires in aging, cancer and after chemotherapy.

The sequencing sample was made of peripheral blood. The receptor comes from a human donor with chronic lymphocytic leukemia. The rearrangement joins TRBV24-1 to TRBJ1-6; TCRdb lists TRBD1, though no DNA is available to test this call. CDR3 protein: CATSDLVSDGRGNSPLHF.